These 10 T cell receptor beta chains came from one sample sequenced in a study of CD4+ T cells in melanoma. Assay used: immunoSEQ multiplex PCR; TCRdb lists only in-frame clones, some missing. This sample carries thousands of clones, around 67% of them seen once, and the ten largest clones take 22%. The specimen sequenced was cells from a culture (not recorded whether cultured in vitro). The source of these receptors is a human donor with melanoma.

The chain is built from TRBV19 and TRBJ2-2; D is uncertain. Trimming removed 4 bases from V and 2 bases from J, with 5 bases in between. Germline loops: CDR1 LNHDA, CDR2 SQIVND (reference sequence). This CDR3 is built from 13 residues. The CDR3 DNA is TGTGCCAGTAGTAATCCTAACACCGGGGAGCTGTTTTTT. Encoded protein: CASSNPNTGELFF.

The table lists this clone with a few counts. V and J are TRBV7-9 and TRBJ2-1; D unclear. The CDR3 is 11 amino acids. Germline assignment: CDR1 SEHNR and CDR2 FQNEAQ (reference sequence). V shed 5 bases and J shed 7 bases, with 6 bases lying between them. Written as DNA, the CDR3 is TGTGCCAGCAGCCTTGGTAATGAGCAGTTCTTC. Translating it yields CASSLGNEQFF. The variable domain in full, completed from reference TRBV7-9 and TRBJ2-1, reads DTGVSQNPRHKITKRGQNVTFRCDPISEHNRLYWYRQTLGQGPEFLTYFQNEAQLEKSRLLSDRFSAERPKGSFSTLEIQRTEQGDSAMYLCASSLGNEQFFGPGTRLTVL.

V gene TRBV10-1 combines with J gene TRBJ2-1; 7 bases fit TRBD1. The CDR3 extends over 14 amino acids. Germline loops: CDR1 WNHNN, CDR2 SYGVQD (reference sequence). The V and J ends lost 0 bases and 5 bases, in that order; junction bases with no gene match: 1. CDR3 bases: TGCGCCAGCAGTGAGTCGACAGGGCACAATGAGCAGTTCTTC. It yields the protein CASSESTGHNEQFF.

The J gene is TRBJ2-7, the V gene TRBV25-1; no clear D gene. Per germline, CDR1 MGHDK and CDR2 SYGVNS. With 0 bases removed from V and 5 bases from J, the gap between germline ends came to 17 bases. The CDR3 has 16 amino acids. The CDR3 protein is CASSEYYAERLNEQYF. The CDR3 bases are TGTGCCAGCAGTGAATATTACGCAGAACGCCTGAACGAGCAGTACTTC.

The chain recombines TRBV6-5 with TRBJ2-1, with D hard to call. The V end lost 5 bases, the J end lost 2 bases, and 4 bases lay between the germline ends. Germline assignment: CDR1 MNHEY and CDR2 SVGAGI. The CDR3 has 12 residues. CDR3 DNA sequence: TGTGCCAGCAGTAAACCCTACAATGAGCAGTTCTTC. Protein product: CASSKPYNEQFF.

This clone was seen only once. The chain employs TRBV11-2 and TRBJ2-7; the D gene could be TRBD1 or TRBD2 (6 bases each). The CDR3 loop spans 14 amino acids. CDR1 and CDR2 (germline): SGHAT, FQNNGV. The germline V and J ends were trimmed by 3 bases and 6 bases, with 15 bases remaining between them. The CDR3 loop reads CASSFGGQGREQYF. As DNA, the CDR3 is TGTGCCAGCAGCTTTGGGGGGCAGGGACGCGAGCAGTACTTC.

The chain carries TRBV19 and TRBJ1-1; D is possibly TRBD1 (5 bases). V gave up 9 bases and J gave up 0 bases, with 11 bases separating them. Germline CDR1 LNHDA, CDR2 SQIVND (reference sequence). This CDR3 has 13 residues. The CDR3 DNA follows: TGTGCCAGCGGTCTAGGGGTGAACACTGAAGCTTTCTTT. Translating it yields CASGLGVNTEAFF.

This clone was found a few times. The chain carries TRBV21-1 and TRBJ1-2. TRBV21-1 counts as a pseudogene. The CDR3 spans 14 residues. This CDR3 is CASSKEVTNYGYTF. The CDR3 bases are TGTGCCAGCAGCAAAGAAGTCACTAACTATGGCTACACCTTC.

The J gene is TRBJ1-5, the V gene TRBV3-1 (or the pseudogene TRBV3-2); D is undetermined. Trimming removed 4 bases at V and 0 bases at J, with 10 bases between. The germline gives CDR1 LGHDT, CDR2 YNNKEL (reference sequence). The CDR3 runs 15 residues. CDR3 sequence (DNA): TGTGCCAGCAGCCCAGATTACTATAGCAATCAGCCCCAGCATTTT. This gives the protein CASSPDYYSNQPQHF.

This clone was seen more than once but under ten times. The V gene is TRBV30, the J gene TRBJ2-7, with TRBD2 as a possible D gene (6 bases). Trimming cost V 3 bases and J 4 bases, with 7 bases left between them. The CDR3 has 11 residues. CDR1 and CDR2 (germline): GTSNPN, SVGIG (reference sequence). CDR3 sequence (DNA): TGTGCCTGGAGGGGGGGTTACGAGCAGTACTTC. Amino acid sequence: CAWRGGYEQYF.